This T cell receptor beta chain originates from a study of shared clonotypes between healthy human individuals. About this clone: Its antigen is currently unknown.

Study-wide results and limits: Clonotypes that were shared across a handful of donors made up roughly 5% of naive CD4 clonotypes. Rarefaction revealed incomplete sorted-subset sequencing despite large depth. Since donors were few, the genetic and exposure-history diversity represented was limited.

Sorted-subset replicate PCRs used about 200 ng DNA, around 27,000 T cell genomes. Profiling relied on immunoSEQ multiplex PCR, and the TCRdb table lists in-frame clones only, not all of them. The table has some 2.4 million clones, approximately 93% seen once. The sample consisted of naive CD4+ T cells from PBMCs. Subset given: CD45RA+ positively selected. This sequence originates from a young man in good health. Some clones in this sample may be carry-over from other donors' samples.

The CDR3, as DNA: TGCGCCAGCAGCCACCAAGAAGGAGGGGGGAGCGGTGAAAAACTGTTTTTT. Residues: CASSHQEGGGSGEKLFF. The rearrangement uses TRBV4-1 and TRBJ1-4, with D tentatively TRBD1 (6 bases). Germline V gene sequence: CDR1 MGHRA, CDR2 YSYEKL. The V gene lost 3 bases and the J gene lost 7 bases, with 21 bases spanning the gap. This CDR3 has 17 residues.